A single sample gave rise to the 2 T cell receptor beta chains below, sequenced in a study of T cell clonality in common variable immunodeficiency. Study conclusions and caveats: Common variable immunodeficiency TCR beta sequences reportedly had fewer deletions and N-nucleotide insertions.

Data came from immunoSEQ multiplex PCR; TCRdb stores just in-frame clones and leaves some out. The sample shows fewer than 30,000 clones, no singletons; the ten largest hold 3% to 5%. No cognate antigen is known for these TCRs. The sequencing input was peripheral blood mononuclear cells. All receptors derive from a human donor with common variable immunodeficiency.

This clone was counted between two and nine times. The read terminates 3 residues ahead of where the CDR3 ends, so the germline J gene completes it. V and J are TRBV2 and TRBJ2-3; D is uncertain. The CDR3 is 15 residues long. The V gene's germline CDR1 is SNHLY and CDR2 FYNNEI. V gave up 4 bases and J gave up 2 bases, with 13 bases separating them. CDR3 in amino acids: CASSARLLYTDTQYF. Partial CDR3 DNA: TGTGCCAGCAGTGCCCGATTACTATACACAGATACG.

This clone has more than one count but fewer than ten. The read ends 3 residues shy of where the CDR3 ends; the end is completed using the germline J gene. The chain has TRBV2 and TRBJ1-5, with a possible D match to TRBD1 (6 bases). The CDR3 is made up of 13 amino acids. Germline CDR1 SNHLY, CDR2 FYNNEI. V lost 6 bases and J 4 bases, leaving 10 bases between the germline ends. CDR3 bases read: TGTGCCAGCAGCGGGACACCGAATCAGCCC. It encodes CASSGTPNQP. The entire CDR3 is CASSGTPNQPQHF.